These 9 T cell receptor beta chains were all obtained from the same sample, sequenced in a study of T cell responses to AZD1222 COVID-19 vaccine. The data were produced by immunoSEQ multiplex PCR, yet TCRdb's version contains in-frame clones alone and is incomplete. Here the sample spans under 110,000 clones, 86% being singletons. Sequencing used peripheral blood, obtained on day 0 of AZD1222 vaccination. Receptors originate from an adult in good health.

V usage is TRBV7-3 and J usage is TRBJ1-1, with 9 bases identical to TRBD1. Per the germline V gene, CDR1 is SGHTA and CDR2 is FQGTGA. Trimming at V came to 5 bases and at J to 0 bases, leaving 4 bases not matched to a gene. The CDR3 totals 15 residues. The CDR3 loop is CASSPTGGVNTEAFF. As DNA, the CDR3 is TGTGCCAGCAGCCCCACAGGGGGCGTGAACACTGAAGCTTTCTTT.

In its sample, this clone was seen a few times. The chain couples TRBV28 to TRBJ2-3; 7 bases are shared with TRBD2. CDR3 length equals 13 residues. CDR1 and CDR2 from the germline V gene are MDHEN and SYDVKM. Trimming cost V 6 bases and J 4 bases; bases outside gene matches: 4. The CDR3 is CASRTSVADTQYF. The CDR3 DNA reads as TGTGCCAGCAGAACTAGCGTGGCAGATACGCAGTATTTT.

This CDR3 reads CASSKVPLFEDSTDNTGELFF. CDR3 coding DNA: TGTGCCAGCAGCAAAGTCCCCTTGTTTGAGGACTCTACGGATAACACCGGGGAGCTGTTTTTT. The genes are TRBV21-1 and TRBJ2-2; the table gives TRBD2 as D, unverified against the DNA. TRBV21-1 is termed a pseudogene. The CDR3 is made up of 21 amino acids.

The rearrangement joins TRBV7-2 to TRBJ1-2; 11 bases align to TRBD1. The CDR3 length is 13 residues. Germline V gene lookup returns CDR1 SGHTA and CDR2 FQGNSA. The V gene end was trimmed by 5 bases and the J gene end by 8 bases; junction bases not matched to a gene: 4. CDR3 loop: CASSRTGGEGYTF. CDR3 DNA: TGTGCCAGCAGCCGGACAGGGGGCGAAGGCTACACCTTC.

This clone came up once. The rearrangement uses TRBV7-9 and TRBJ1-2, with D possibly being TRBD1 (5 bases). The CDR3 extends over 15 amino acids. Germline assignment: CDR1 SEHNR and CDR2 FQNEAQ (reference sequence). The germline V and J ends were trimmed by 3 bases and 4 bases, with 15 bases remaining between them. CDR3 protein: CASSLTDLNTYGYTF. CDR3 bases: TGTGCCAGCAGCTTGACAGATCTCAACACCTATGGCTACACCTTC. Complete variable domain (other parts from reference TRBV7-9 and TRBJ1-2): DTGVSQNPRHKITKRGQNVTFRCDPISEHNRLYWYRQTLGQGPEFLTYFQNEAQLEKSRLLSDRFSAERPKGSFSTLEIQRTEQGDSAMYLCASSLTDLNTYGYTFGSGTRLTVV.

The rearrangement uses TRBV4-3 and TRBJ2-1; 10 bases match TRBD1. Trimming at V came to 3 bases and at J to 9 bases, leaving 5 bases not matched to a gene. The CDR3 consists of 14 residues. Germline loops: CDR1 LGHNA, CDR2 YSLEER. CDR3 amino acids: CASSHGTGAGEQFF. The CDR3 DNA sequence: TGCGCCAGCAGCCACGGGACAGGGGCTGGTGAGCAGTTCTTC.

The chain employs TRBV11-1 and TRBJ2-1; 9 bases are shared with TRBD2. CDR1 and CDR2 (germline): SGHAT, FQDESV (reference sequence). The CDR3 extends over 15 amino acids. The ends lost 3 bases at V and 10 bases at J; junction bases unmatched: 10. CDR3 amino acids: CASSFLYSGSREQFF. As DNA, the CDR3 is TGTGCCAGCAGCTTTCTATATAGCGGGAGTAGAGAGCAGTTCTTC.

The chain has TRBV12-3 or TRBV12-4 and TRBJ2-1; D not certain. The CDR3 is made up of 12 amino acids. V was pared by 2 bases and J by 9 bases, with 8 bases between. CDR3 region: CASSLLVGEQFF. The CDR3 DNA follows: TGTGCCAGCAGTTTACTGGTCGGTGAGCAGTTCTTC.

The V gene is TRBV18, the J gene TRBJ1-1; TRBD1 might be the D (5 bases). CDR3 length: 13 residues. Trimming removed 3 bases from V and 3 bases from J, with 8 bases in between. Germline V gene lookup returns CDR1 KGHSH and CDR2 LQKENI. CDR3 in DNA: TGTGCCAGCTCACCGGGGACCCACACTGAAGCTTTCTTT. This gives the protein CASSPGTHTEAFF.